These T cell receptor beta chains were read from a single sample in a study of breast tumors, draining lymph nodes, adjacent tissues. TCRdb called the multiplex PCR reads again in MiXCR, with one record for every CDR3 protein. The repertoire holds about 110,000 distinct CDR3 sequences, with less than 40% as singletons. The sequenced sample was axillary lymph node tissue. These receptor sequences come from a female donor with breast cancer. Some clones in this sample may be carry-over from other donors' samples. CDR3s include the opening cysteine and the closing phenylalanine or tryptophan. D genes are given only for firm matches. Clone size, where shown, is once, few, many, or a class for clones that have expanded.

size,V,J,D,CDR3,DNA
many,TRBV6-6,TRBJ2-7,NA,CASSSTVRGSYEQYF,TGTGCCAGCAGTAGTACGGTGAGAGGGTCATACGAGCAGTACTTC
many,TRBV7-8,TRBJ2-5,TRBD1,CASSWTGTGETQYF,TGTGCCAGCAGCTGGACCGGGACAGGGGAGACCCAGTACTTC
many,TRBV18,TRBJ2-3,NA,CASSPPSLRDTQYF,TGTGCCAGCTCACCACCGTCCCTCCGAGATACGCAGTATTTT
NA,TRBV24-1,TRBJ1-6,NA,CATSDLVVGKTYNSPLHF,TGTGCCACCAGTGACCTAGTAGTCGGGAAAACCTATAATTCACCCCTCCACTTT
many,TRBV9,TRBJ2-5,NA,CASSVGPDYQETQYF,TGTGCCAGCAGCGTAGGACCGGACTATCAAGAGACCCAGTACTTC
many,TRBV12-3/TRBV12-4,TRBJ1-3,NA,CASSHRNGNTIYF,TGTGCCAGCAGTCACAGAAATGGAAACACCATATATTTT
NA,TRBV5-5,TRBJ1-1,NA,CASSWDTEAFF,TGTGCCAGCAGCTGGGACACTGAAGCTTTCTTT
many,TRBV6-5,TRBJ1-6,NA,CASSYWAASSYNSPLHF,TGTGCCAGCAGTTACTGGGCCGCTAGCTCCTATAATTCACCCCTCCACTTT
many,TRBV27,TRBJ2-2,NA,CASSPKKTGELFF,TGTGCCAGCAGTCCCAAGAAAACCGGGGAGCTGTTTTTT
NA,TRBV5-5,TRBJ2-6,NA,CASSYRGAGGWSGANVLTF,TGTGCCAGCAGCTACCGTGGGGCAGGGGGGTGGTCTGGGGCCAACGTCCTGACTTTC
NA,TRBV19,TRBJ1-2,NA,CASSTLDTGSYGYTF,TGTGCCAGTAGTACCCTCGACACAGGTAGTTATGGCTACACCTTC
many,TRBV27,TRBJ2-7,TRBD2,CASRPYGSGTSHEQYF,TGTGCCAGCCGTCCGTATGGGAGCGGGACTTCCCACGAGCAGTACTTC
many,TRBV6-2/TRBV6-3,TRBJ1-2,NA,CASSYRLTNYGYTF,TGTGCCAGCAGTTATCGACTCACTAACTATGGCTACACCTTC
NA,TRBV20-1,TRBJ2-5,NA,CSARDPRRVETQYF,TGCAGTGCTAGAGACCCTCGCAGGGTTGAGACCCAGTACTTC
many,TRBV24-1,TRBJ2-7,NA,CATSDTGLSYEQYF,TGTGCCACCAGTGATACGGGCCTTTCCTACGAGCAGTACTTC
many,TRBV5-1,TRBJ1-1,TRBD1,CASSPGQGNTEAFF,TGCGCCAGCAGCCCCGGACAGGGGAACACTGAAGCTTTCTTT
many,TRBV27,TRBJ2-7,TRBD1,CASSSSQGAYEQYF,TGTGCCAGCAGCTCATCACAGGGGGCATACGAGCAGTACTTC